The 30 T cell receptor beta chains listed next were all sequenced from one sample in a study of graft-versus-host responses after intestinal transplantation. TCRdb keeps only in-frame clones here, not all; method: immunoSEQ multiplex PCR. The data hold 95,000 to 150,000 clones, with 85% to 95% observed a single time. These receptors have no known antigen. Material: unstimulated CD8+ T cells sorted from spleen or lymph node cells, obtained before intestinal transplant. The receptor set was obtained from a human donor who received an intestinal transplant.

This clone was detected only once. Within the sample, other DNA sequences also encode this same CDR3. J is TRBJ1-5 and V is TRBV28; D is unclear. V gave up 3 bases and J gave up 3 bases, with 6 bases separating them. The CDR3 loop spans 13 amino acids. CDR1 MDHEN and CDR2 SYDVKM come from the germline V gene. CDR3 DNA sequence: TGTGCCAGCAGTTTGGGGTACAATCAGCCCCAGCATTTT. It translates to CASSLGYNQPQHF. Filled out from reference TRBV28 and TRBJ1-5, the complete variable domain reads DVKVTQSSRYLVKRTGEKVFLECVQDMDHENMFWYRQDPGLGLRLIYFSYDVKMKEKGDIPEGYSVSREKKERFSLILESASTNQTSMYLCASSLGYNQPQHFGDGTRLSIL.

The chain employs TRBV28 and TRBJ1-1; no clear D gene. The CDR3 contains 11 residues. Germline V lookup: CDR1 MDHEN, CDR2 SYDVKM. The V end lost 4 bases, the J end lost 8 bases, and 8 bases lay between the germline ends. The CDR3 protein is CASSSRSEAFF. The CDR3 region has the DNA TGTGCCAGCAGTTCCCGCTCCGAAGCTTTCTTT.

V and J are TRBV6-5 and TRBJ2-5; 7 nucleotides line up with TRBD2. This CDR3 is built from 15 residues. The germline V gene encodes CDR1 MNHEY and CDR2 SVGAGI. J was trimmed by 5 bases and V by 5 bases; bases with no gene match: 11. This CDR3 is CASSPSGGSAETQYF. In DNA, the CDR3 is TGTGCCAGCAGTCCCTCGGGCGGGAGTGCGGAGACCCAGTACTTC.

This chain joins TRBV27 and TRBJ2-7, with 10 bases fitting TRBD2. Germline lookup yields CDR1 MNHEY and CDR2 SMNVEV (reference sequence). This CDR3 has 17 amino acids. V lost 3 bases and J lost 3; bases outside the gene matches: 11. CDR3 amino acids: CASSFPSGSGGIYEQYF. The CDR3 nucleotides are TGTGCCAGCAGTTTCCCTAGCGGGAGTGGAGGAATCTACGAGCAGTACTTC.

The chain joins TRBV10-3 to TRBJ2-7, with 8 bases fitting TRBD1. The length of the CDR3 is 16 residues. CDR1 and CDR2 (germline): ENHRY, SYGVKD. Trimming at V came to 0 bases and at J to 0 bases, leaving 4 bases not matched to a gene. In DNA, the CDR3 is TGTGCCATCAGTGAGTCCCAGGGGGCGAGCTCCTACGAGCAGTACTTC. Translation: CAISESQGASSYEQYF.

The genes are TRBV14 and TRBJ1-3, with D maybe TRBD1 (5 bases). CDR1 SGHDN and CDR2 FVKESK come from the germline V gene. V lost 5 bases and J 4 bases, leaving 12 bases between the germline ends. The length of the CDR3 is 14 residues. CDR3 region: CASSLSYRGNTIYF. The CDR3 DNA reads as TGTGCCAGCAGCTTATCCTACAGGGGAAACACCATATATTTT.

J is TRBJ1-2 and V is TRBV19; 8 bases match TRBD1. The CDR3 covers 15 residues. Germline assignment: CDR1 LNHDA and CDR2 SQIVND (reference sequence). Losses at the gene ends were 11 bases for V and 2 bases for J; bases not matched to a gene: 13. CDR3 coding DNA: TGTGCCGTCTACGGACAGGGCGCAGAAAACTATGGCTACACCTTC. It translates to CAVYGQGAENYGYTF.

This chain uses TRBV4-3 with TRBJ2-1; TRBD2 matches at 10 bases. Per the germline V gene, CDR1 is LGHNA and CDR2 is YSLEER. With V trimmed by 4 bases and J by 0 bases, 9 bases remained unmatched. The length of the CDR3 is 18 residues. The CDR3 nucleotides are TGCGCCAGCAGCCTCGGGACTAGCGCTATGAGCTCCTACAATGAGCAGTTCTTC. It encodes CASSLGTSAMSSYNEQFF.

The V and J genes are TRBV15 and TRBJ2-7, with 10 bases aligning to TRBD1. J gave up 2 bases and V 2 bases, and 9 bases lay outside the gene matches. Germline V gene data show CDR1 as LNHNV and CDR2 as YYDKDF (reference sequence). The CDR3 sequence is 17 residues long. The CDR3: CATSRKAPGQGPYEQYF. The CDR3 nucleotides read TGTGCCACCAGCAGAAAGGCTCCGGGACAGGGGCCCTACGAGCAGTACTTC.

V usage is TRBV7-9 and J usage is TRBJ2-7, with no clear D. Trimming removed 4 bases from V and 2 bases from J, with 6 bases in between. This CDR3 is built from 12 residues. Germline lookup yields CDR1 SEHNR and CDR2 FQNEAQ (reference sequence). The DNA for the CDR3 is TGTGCCAGCAGCTCCGCTGCCTACGAGCAGTACTTC. Protein product: CASSSAAYEQYF.

The chain carries TRBV18 and TRBJ2-7; D not certain. Germline V gives CDR1 KGHSH, CDR2 LQKENI. The length of the CDR3 is 18 residues. V lost 4 bases to trimming and J lost 3 bases, with 25 bases between them. The CDR3 sequence is CASSLSSGAYHPLYEQYF. CDR3 bases: TGTGCCAGCTCACTCTCCTCCGGAGCGTACCACCCTCTCTACGAGCAGTACTTC.

This rearrangement joins TRBV6-5 to TRBJ2-1; D may be TRBD1 (5 bases). The CDR3 totals 16 residues. The V end lost 0 bases, the J end lost 0 bases, and 9 bases lay between the germline ends. CDR1 and CDR2 (germline): MNHEY, SVGAGI. CDR3 coding DNA: TGTGCCAGCAGTTACTCGTACAGGAGCTCCTACAATGAGCAGTTCTTC. Protein: CASSYSYRSSYNEQFF.

This chain uses TRBV5-1 with TRBJ2-1; 10 bases map to TRBD2. The germline gives CDR1 SGHRS, CDR2 YFSETQ. The CDR3 has 16 amino acids. The ends lost 0 bases at V and 5 bases at J; junction bases unmatched: 5. The CDR3 protein is CASSLEASGSNNEQFF. CDR3 coding DNA: TGCGCCAGCAGCTTGGAAGCTAGCGGGAGTAACAATGAGCAGTTCTTC.

This chain connects TRBV4-3 to TRBJ2-2, with TRBD1 as a possible D gene (5 bases). Trimming removed 4 bases at V and 2 bases at J, with 11 bases between. This CDR3 region has 15 residues. Germline CDR1 LGHNA, CDR2 YSLEER. The CDR3 here is CASSPGDRNTGELFF. The CDR3 region has the DNA TGCGCCAGCAGCCCCGGAGACAGAAACACCGGGGAGCTGTTTTTT.

This CDR3 is CASAGLAGNFPREQYF. The CDR3 region has the DNA TGTGCCAGCGCGGGACTAGCGGGAAATTTTCCGCGCGAGCAGTACTTC. The chain is built from TRBV28 and TRBJ2-7, with 13 bases fitting TRBD2. Germline V gene sequence: CDR1 MDHEN, CDR2 SYDVKM. After removal of 8 bases from V and 6 bases from J, the junction contained 13 bases not matched to a gene. This CDR3 is built from 16 residues. Complete variable domain (other parts from reference TRBV28 and TRBJ2-7): DVKVTQSSRYLVKRTGEKVFLECVQDMDHENMFWYRQDPGLGLRLIYFSYDVKMKEKGDIPEGYSVSREKKERFSLILESASTNQTSMYLCASAGLAGNFPREQYFGPGTRLTVT.

The J gene is TRBJ2-7, the V gene TRBV14; 7 positions agree with TRBD2. V lost 2 bases, J lost 6 bases, and 7 bases stayed unmatched. CDR1 and CDR2 from the germline V gene are SGHDN and FVKESK. The CDR3 has 14 residues. CDR3 amino acids: CASSQTTTSVEQYF. For the CDR3, the DNA is TGTGCCAGCAGCCAAACTACTACTAGCGTCGAGCAGTACTTC.

The V call is TRBV11-2, the J call TRBJ2-7; tentatively, D is TRBD2 (6 bases). Trimming stripped 2 bases from V and 3 bases from J, with 20 bases between. Germline values: CDR1 SGHAT, CDR2 FQNNGV. The CDR3 is 17 residues long. The CDR3 spells CASSLFHGRDLYYEQYF. DNA for the CDR3: TGTGCCAGCAGCTTATTTCACGGCCGGGACTTATACTACGAGCAGTACTTC.

V and J are TRBV15 and TRBJ1-2, with 8 bases fitting TRBD1. Germline CDR1 is LNHNV and CDR2 is YYDKDF (reference sequence). The junction had 4 bases not matched to a gene; V was cut back by 3 bases and J by 4 bases. The length of the CDR3 is 14 residues. DNA for the CDR3: TGTGCCACCAGCAGTGGGACAGGACCCTATGGCTACACCTTC. Protein: CATSSGTGPYGYTF.

V and J are TRBV7-9 and TRBJ2-1; D not resolved. V was pared by 6 bases and J by 0 bases, with 12 bases between. The CDR3 is made up of 15 amino acids. Germline CDR1 reads SEHNR; CDR2 reads FQNEAQ (reference sequence). This CDR3 is CASSPTPRSYNEQFF. In nucleotides, the CDR3 is TGTGCCAGCAGTCCCACCCCCCGCTCCTACAATGAGCAGTTCTTC.

This rearrangement joins TRBV28 to TRBJ1-1; maybe TRBD1 (5 bases). V was pared by 6 bases and J by 6 bases, with 11 bases between. This CDR3 has 12 amino acids. Germline loops: CDR1 MDHEN, CDR2 SYDVKM. The CDR3 is CASRRGSAEAFF. The CDR3 coding sequence is TGTGCCAGCAGGAGGGGTTCCGCTGAAGCTTTCTTT.

J is TRBJ2-1 and V is TRBV4-2; possibly TRBD2 for D (5 bases). The germline V gene encodes CDR1 LGHNA and CDR2 YNFKEQ. The CDR3 totals 16 residues. V lost 0 bases and J 2 bases, leaving 11 bases between the germline ends. The CDR3 coding sequence is TGTGCCAGCAGCCAAGATGCGCTAGCTACCTACAATGAGCAGTTCTTC. It is translated as CASSQDALATYNEQFF.

CDR3 amino acids: CASSRGQGGGYTF. CDR3 nucleotide sequence: TGTGCCAGCAGCCGCGGACAGGGGGGAGGCTACACCTTC. The chain is built from TRBV5-4 and TRBJ1-2; 10 bases align to TRBD1. V shed 4 bases, J shed 8 bases, and the junction held 5 bases outside the gene matches. Germline V lookup: CDR1 SGHNT, CDR2 YYREEE (reference sequence). There are 13 residues in the CDR3.

The chain links TRBV5-6 to TRBJ2-1, with 12 bases identical to TRBD2. Germline loops: CDR1 SGHDT, CDR2 YYEEEE. The CDR3 extends over 16 amino acids. V lost 0 bases to trimming and J lost 4 bases; unmatched junction nucleotides: 2. The CDR3 nucleotides read TGTGCCAGCAGCTTGGGGACTAGCGGGGTTTACAATGAGCAGTTCTTC. This encodes CASSLGTSGVYNEQFF.

The chain combines TRBV4-1 with TRBJ2-1; D uncertain. The V gene's germline CDR1 is MGHRA and CDR2 YSYEKL. The CDR3 consists of 15 residues. Trimming left V 3 bases short and J 4 bases short, with 13 bases between. CDR3 amino acids: CASSHKHGWYNEQFF. Written as DNA, the CDR3 is TGCGCCAGCAGCCACAAACACGGGTGGTACAATGAGCAGTTCTTC.

This chain connects TRBV27 to TRBJ2-7, with D possibly matching TRBD2 (6 bases). Germline loops: CDR1 MNHEY, CDR2 SMNVEV (reference sequence). This CDR3 has 13 amino acids. With 4 bases removed from V and 4 bases from J, the gap between germline ends came to 11 bases. The CDR3 loop reads CASSWGVAYEQYF. In DNA, the CDR3 is TGTGCCAGCAGTTGGGGGGTCGCGTACGAGCAGTACTTC.

The chain has TRBV9 and TRBJ2-7; perhaps D is TRBD1 or TRBD2 (5 bases each). Germline V gene lookup returns CDR1 SGDLS and CDR2 YYNGEE. This CDR3 has 15 amino acids. Trimming left V 0 bases short and J 3 bases short, with 13 bases between. CDR3 in amino acids: CASSVVPGAYYEQYF. Here the CDR3 DNA reads TGTGCCAGCAGCGTAGTCCCCGGGGCCTACTACGAGCAGTACTTC.

This chain joins TRBV28 and TRBJ2-7; maybe TRBD2 (5 bases). Germline CDR1 and CDR2: MDHEN and SYDVKM. This CDR3 spans 16 amino acids. V was pared by 5 bases and J by 0 bases, with 17 bases between. The CDR3 protein is CASSQDSRASSYEQYF. The CDR3 DNA reads TGTGCCAGCAGTCAGGACTCTAGGGCGAGCTCCTACGAGCAGTACTTC. The full variable domain, rest sourced from reference TRBV28 and TRBJ2-7, is DVKVTQSSRYLVKRTGEKVFLECVQDMDHENMFWYRQDPGLGLRLIYFSYDVKMKEKGDIPEGYSVSREKKERFSLILESASTNQTSMYLCASSQDSRASSYEQYFGPGTRLTVT.

The V and J genes are TRBV28 and TRBJ1-4, with D hard to call. Germline-derived CDR1 and CDR2 are MDHEN and SYDVKM. V lost 3 bases and J 0 bases, leaving 11 bases between the germline ends. The CDR3 sequence is 16 residues long. CDR3 loop: CASSFPDVSTNEKLFF. The CDR3 DNA reads as TGTGCCAGCAGTTTCCCAGATGTTTCAACTAATGAAAAACTGTTTTTT. The entire variable domain, with the rest obtained from reference TRBV28 and TRBJ1-4, is as follows: DVKVTQSSRYLVKRTGEKVFLECVQDMDHENMFWYRQDPGLGLRLIYFSYDVKMKEKGDIPEGYSVSREKKERFSLILESASTNQTSMYLCASSFPDVSTNEKLFFGSGTQLSVL.

This chain joins TRBV10-1 and TRBJ2-7, with D tentatively TRBD1 (5 bases). The CDR3 loop spans 12 amino acids. Germline lookup yields CDR1 WNHNN and CDR2 SYGVQD (reference sequence). Trimming removed 2 bases at V and 5 bases at J, with 7 bases between. The DNA for the CDR3 is TGCGCCAGCAGTGAGAGGGGTAACGAGCAGTACTTC. It codes for CASSERGNEQYF.

This chain uses TRBV4-2 with TRBJ1-5, with D possibly matching TRBD1 (5 bases). This CDR3 region has 16 residues. V gave up 0 bases and J gave up 4 bases, with 13 bases separating them. The germline gives CDR1 LGHNA, CDR2 YNFKEQ. The CDR3 spells CASSQEGRAGNQPQHF. The CDR3 coding sequence is TGTGCCAGCAGCCAAGAAGGCAGGGCTGGGAATCAGCCCCAGCATTTT.